This T cell receptor beta chain appears in the sequencing data of a study of cytomegalovirus exposure and HLA in healthy donors. V was trimmed by 2 bases and J by 2 bases, leaving 5 bases between them. The CDR3 length is 13 residues. Germline loops: CDR1 MNHEY, CDR2 SMNVEV (reference sequence). Produced via immunoSEQ multiplex PCR; TCRdb's table is partial and in-frame only. The data show under 200,000 clones, about 95% seen once. Sequencing was done on a sample of PBMCs. This chain links TRBV27 with TRBJ2-3; D ambiguous. The sequence was collected from a woman aged 18-35 years in good health and CMV-seronegative. For the CDR3, the DNA is TGTGCCAGCAGTTTACCCCACACAGATACGCAGTATTTT. Its protein product is CASSLPHTDTQYF.